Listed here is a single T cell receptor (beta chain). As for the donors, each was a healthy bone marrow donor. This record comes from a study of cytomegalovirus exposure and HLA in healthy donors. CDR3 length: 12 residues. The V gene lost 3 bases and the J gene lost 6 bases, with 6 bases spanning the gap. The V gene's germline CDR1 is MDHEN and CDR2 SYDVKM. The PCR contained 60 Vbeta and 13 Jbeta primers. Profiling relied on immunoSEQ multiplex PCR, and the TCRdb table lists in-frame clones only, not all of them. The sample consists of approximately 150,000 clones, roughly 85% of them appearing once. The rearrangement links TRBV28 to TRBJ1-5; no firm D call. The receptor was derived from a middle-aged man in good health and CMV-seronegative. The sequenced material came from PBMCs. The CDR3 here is CASSFGSQPQHF. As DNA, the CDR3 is TGTGCCAGCAGTTTTGGGAGTCAGCCCCAGCATTTT.